A selection of T cell receptor beta chains follows, all from one sample in a study of T cell responses to AZD1222 COVID-19 vaccine. Sequencing used immunoSEQ multiplex PCR; TCRdb keeps in-frame clones, though not all of them. The table lists roughly 13,000 clones, less than 85% of them singletons. Sample: peripheral blood, taken 28 days after the second AZD1222 dose. The source of these receptors is an adult who received the AZD1222 COVID-19 vaccine. Each CDR3 is given with its conserved first and last residue. D genes are given only for firm matches. Clone size is not always given. Where it is, it says once, few, many or a class for expanded clones.

>NA|TRBJ1-2|TRBV29-1|NA
CSVETGGNYGYTF
TGCAGCGTTGAAACGGGGGGGAACTATGGCTACACCTTC
>NA|TRBJ2-1|TRBV2|NA
CASSEPQKQGFSYNEQFF
TGTGCCAGCAGTGAACCTCAGAAACAGGGTTTTTCCTACAATGAGCAGTTCTTC
>NA|TRBJ2-3|TRBV4-3|NA
CASSQVLAGSLNTQYF
TGCGCCAGCAGCCAAGTCCTTGCGGGGTCCCTGAATACGCAGTATTTT
>NA|TRBJ1-1|TRBV7-3|TRBD1
CASSLTPTGLNTEAFF
TGTGCCAGCAGCCTGACCCCGACAGGGTTAAACACTGAAGCTTTCTTT
>NA|TRBJ2-1|TRBV6-5|TRBD2
CASSFSGRDNNEQFF
TGTGCCAGCAGTTTCTCGGGGAGGGATAACAATGAGCAGTTCTTC
>NA|TRBJ1-2|TRBV6-5|NA
CASSYSKRSYGYTF
TGTGCCAGCAGTTACTCGAAACGGTCATATGGCTACACCTTC
>NA|TRBJ2-1|TRBV28|TRBD2
CASSSGTSGRVHNEQFF
TGTGCCAGCAGTTCAGGGACTAGCGGGAGGGTCCACAATGAGCAGTTCTTC
>NA|TRBJ2-5|TRBV7-9|NA
CASSFGEETQYF
TGTGCCAGCAGCTTCGGTGAAGAGACCCAGTACTTC
>NA|TRBJ2-7|TRBV12-5|NA
CASGDMFYEQYF
TGTGCTAGTGGGGACATGTTCTACGAGCAGTACTTC
>NA|TRBJ2-2|TRBV5-4|TRBD1
CASSLLAGGWTGELFF
TGTGCCAGCAGCTTGTTGGCAGGGGGCTGGACCGGGGAGCTGTTTTTT
>NA|TRBJ1-6|TRBV30|NA
CAWVKGGSYNSPLHF
TGTGCCTGGGTTAAGGGGGGCTCCTATAATTCACCCCTCCACTTT
>NA|TRBJ1-2|TRBV28|NA
CASSLSGRTYGYTF
TGTGCCAGCAGTTTATCAGGACGCACATATGGCTACACCTTC
>NA|TRBJ1-1|TRBV5-6|NA
CASSPGVGSTEAFF
TGTGCCAGCAGTCCGGGAGTAGGGAGCACTGAAGCTTTCTTT
>once|TRBJ1-1|TRBV28|NA
CASSSHQGGTEAFF
TGTGCCAGCAGTTCACACCAGGGCGGAACTGAAGCTTTCTTT
>NA|TRBJ2-1|TRBV6-5|TRBD2
CASSYSKSGREFF
TGTGCCAGCAGTTACTCCAAGAGCGGGAGGGAGTTCTTC
>NA|TRBJ1-1|TRBV7-9|TRBD1
CASSTGAMNTEAFF
TGTGCCAGCAGCACAGGGGCCATGAACACTGAAGCTTTCTTT
>NA|TRBJ1-1|TRBV6-5|NA
CASSYEGVGTEAFF
TGTGCCAGCAGTTACGAGGGGGTTGGCACTGAAGCTTTCTTT
>NA|TRBJ2-7|TRBV20-1|NA
CSAPLYYEQYF
TGCAGTGCTCCTCTTTACTACGAGCAGTACTTC
>NA|TRBJ1-1|TRBV6-5|NA
CASSYEEMNTEAFF
TGTGCCAGCAGTTACGAGGAGATGAACACTGAAGCTTTCTTT
>NA|TRBJ2-7|TRBV6-5|TRBD1
CASTRGTGVYEQYF
TGTGCCAGCACCCGCGGGACAGGGGTCTACGAGCAGTACTTC
>NA|TRBJ2-1|TRBV9|TRBD1
CASSVGIRTGINEQFF
TGTGCCAGCAGCGTAGGCATCCGGACAGGGATCAATGAGCAGTTCTTC
>NA|TRBJ1-5|TRBV10-3|TRBD1
CAISEGQGAQVQPQHF
TGTGCCATCAGTGAGGGACAGGGGGCGCAGGTTCAGCCCCAGCATTTT
>NA|TRBJ2-7|TRBV5-4|TRBD2
CASSLGLAAGWNF
TGTGCCAGCAGCTTAGGACTAGCGGCCGGCTGGAACTTC
>NA|TRBJ1-2|TRBV2|NA
CASSEARTQGGYTF
TGTGCCAGCAGTGAAGCCCGAACACAGGGAGGCTACACCTTC
>NA|TRBJ1-5|TRBV2|NA
CASSEALLSLSNQPQHF
TGTGCCAGCAGTGAAGCGCTTTTGTCGCTAAGCAATCAGCCCCAGCATTTT
>NA|TRBJ2-3|TRBV4-2|TRBD1
CASSDRGTDTQYF
TGTGCCAGCAGCGACAGGGGAACAGATACGCAGTATTTT
>once|TRBJ2-7|TRBV7-2|NA
CASSLVSREQYF
TGTGCCAGCAGCTTAGTTTCGCGCGAGCAGTACTTC
>NA|TRBJ2-7|TRBV6-5|TRBD2
CASSYSTSGYYEQYF
TGTGCCAGCAGTTACAGCACTAGCGGGTACTACGAGCAGTACTTC
>NA|TRBJ2-4|TRBV10-1|NA
CASRGPKNIQYF
TGCGCCAGCCGTGGCCCCAAAAACATTCAGTACTTC
>NA|TRBJ2-5|TRBV9|TRBD1
CASSARTGGETQYF
TGTGCCAGCAGCGCTCGGACAGGGGGAGAGACCCAGTACTTC
>once|TRBJ1-5|TRBV6-5|NA
CASSRHLFSRQPQHF
TGTGCCAGCAGTCGTCATCTATTCTCGCGTCAGCCCCAGCATTTT
>NA|TRBJ1-2|TRBV19|NA
CASSIERRAVHYGYTF
TGTGCCAGTAGTATAGAGCGACGGGCTGTACACTATGGCTACACCTTC
>NA|TRBJ1-2|TRBV19|NA
CASSTHRRGDYGYTF
TGTGCCAGTAGTACCCACAGGCGAGGGGACTATGGCTACACCTTC
>NA|TRBJ1-2|TRBV30|TRBD1
CACLGQGKYGGYTF
TGTGCCTGCCTCGGACAGGGGAAGTACGGTGGCTACACCTTC
>NA|TRBJ2-3|TRBV6-4|NA
CASSDSGEGHTDTQYF
TGTGCCAGCAGTGACTCTGGTGAGGGCCACACAGATACGCAGTATTTT
>NA|TRBJ2-7|TRBV18|NA
CASSPPGSPYEQYF
TGTGCCAGCTCACCACCGGGCAGCCCCTACGAGCAGTACTTC
>NA|TRBJ2-5|TRBV27|NA
CASSLGQGIETQYF
TGTGCCAGCAGTTTAGGCCAGGGGATTGAGACCCAGTACTTC
>NA|TRBJ2-4|TRBV6-2/TRBV6-3|NA
CASSYSEDWAKNIQYF
TGTGCCAGCAGTTACTCTGAGGACTGGGCCAAAAACATTCAGTACTTC
>NA|TRBJ2-3|TRBV7-2|TRBD2
CASSLAGREGRSDTQYF
TGTGCCAGCAGCTTAGCGGGGCGGGAGGGGCGGTCAGATACGCAGTATTTT
>NA|TRBJ2-1|TRBV29-1|TRBD2
CSASGSSGSSYNEQFF
TGCAGCGCCAGCGGATCTAGCGGGAGCTCCTACAATGAGCAGTTCTTC
>NA|TRBJ1-1|TRBV18|NA
CASSPDHGMNTEAFF
TGTGCCAGCTCACCAGATCATGGGATGAACACTGAAGCTTTCTTT
>NA|TRBJ2-3|TRBV4-1|NA
CASSRTGDSTDTQYF
TGCGCCAGCAGCCGTACAGGAGATAGCACAGATACGCAGTATTTT
>NA|TRBJ2-7|TRBV18|NA
CASSPGGAKSEQYF
TGTGCCAGCTCACCAGGGGGGGCGAAATCCGAGCAGTACTTC
>NA|TRBJ1-2|TRBV27|TRBD1
CASSIIQGTPYGYTF
TGTGCCAGCAGTATAATACAGGGGACTCCATATGGCTACACCTTC
>NA|TRBJ2-7|TRBV27|NA
CASRPGILYEQYF
TGTGCCAGCAGGCCAGGAATCCTCTACGAGCAGTACTTC
>NA|TRBJ2-3|TRBV15|TRBD2
CATSRDTGGPDTQYF
TGTGCCACCAGCAGAGATACGGGAGGCCCAGATACGCAGTATTTT
>NA|TRBJ1-4|TRBV7-9|TRBD1
CASSLGQGDEKLFF
TGTGCCAGCAGCTTGGGACAGGGAGATGAAAAACTGTTTTTT
>once|TRBJ1-6|TRBV6-5|NA
CASSYSTGSGNSPLHF
TGTGCCAGCAGTTACTCGACCGGGTCGGGGAATTCACCCCTCCACTTT